The 24 T cell receptor beta chains presented below share a single source sample, sequenced in a study of cytomegalovirus exposure and HLA in healthy donors. PCR used 60 Vbeta primers and 13 Jbeta primers. TCRdb's copy holds only in-frame clones and misses some; the assay was immunoSEQ multiplex PCR. In the table there are about 150,000 clones, 65% to 85% of which are singletons. The material sequenced was PBMCs. The receptors were sampled from a male donor in good health and CMV-seronegative.

The chain is built from TRBV23-1 and TRBJ1-2; D might be TRBD1 (6 bases). TRBV23-1 is identified as an open reading frame with a role that is uncertain. The length of the CDR3 is 12 residues. V lost 3 bases, J lost 6 bases, and 8 bases lay in between. This CDR3 is CASSHGQNGYTF. The CDR3 nucleotides are TGCGCCAGCAGTCACGGACAGAATGGCTACACCTTC.

J is TRBJ1-4 and V is TRBV7-2; D possibly corresponds to TRBD1 (6 bases). Trimming pared 2 bases from V and 3 bases from J, leaving 19 bases between. The germline gives CDR1 SGHTA, CDR2 FQGNSA. This CDR3 has 18 residues. The CDR3 is CASSLSNRVGEANEKLFF. CDR3 bases: TGTGCCAGCAGCTTATCAAACAGGGTTGGTGAGGCTAATGAAAAACTGTTTTTT. The whole variable domain, remainder taken from reference TRBV7-2 and TRBJ1-4, is GAGVSQSPSNKVTEKGKDVELRCDPISGHTALYWYRQSLGQGLEFLIYFQGNSAPDKSGLPSDRFSAERTGGSVSTLTIQRTQQEDSAVYLCASSLSNRVGEANEKLFFGSGTQLSVL.

Note on this clone: At one boundary the junction diverges from the germline segment, which might be a read error. Other DNA sequences in this specimen translate into the identical CDR3. V is TRBV9 and J is TRBJ1-2; D might be TRBD1 (6 bases). This CDR3 comprises 16 residues. Looked up from germline, CDR1 is SGDLS and CDR2 is YYNGEE. The CDR3 loop is CASSGEKSGEFYGYTF. The CDR3 DNA reads TGCGCCAGCAGCGGAGAGAAGTCAGGGGAATTTTATGGCTACACCTTC.

The genes are TRBV11-3 and TRBJ2-5; D remains unclear. The germline CDR1 and CDR2 sequences are SGHNT and YENEEA. The CDR3 covers 13 residues. Trimming left V 5 bases short and J 3 bases short, with 10 bases between. The CDR3 DNA sequence: TGTGCCAGCAGCCCATACAGAGAAGAGACCCAGTACTTC. It specifies CASSPYREETQYF.

This chain links TRBV6-5 with TRBJ2-5; the D gene is possibly TRBD2 (5 bases). Germline CDR1 reads MNHEY; CDR2 reads SVGAGI. The CDR3 spans 13 residues. The ends were cut back, 10 bases at V and 5 bases at J, with 17 bases in the middle. CDR3 sequence reads: CATTPEVEETQYF. The CDR3 coding sequence is TGTGCCACCACCCCGGAGGTAGAGGAGACCCAGTACTTC.

The chain carries TRBV28 and TRBJ2-5; maybe TRBD1 (6 bases). Trimming pared 2 bases from V and 5 bases from J, leaving 15 bases between. This CDR3 has 15 residues. Germline V gene sequence: CDR1 MDHEN, CDR2 SYDVKM. The DNA of the CDR3 is TGTGCCAGCAGTTTAGCAGGGGCTCCCGGGGAGACCCAGTACTTC. Translated, it gives CASSLAGAPGETQYF.

CDR3 sequence reads: CASSLNRGANEKLFF. The CDR3 nucleotides read TGCGCCAGCAGCTTAAACCGGGGGGCTAATGAAAAACTGTTTTTT. The chain couples TRBV5-1 to TRBJ1-4; a possible D gene is TRBD1 (5 bases). V lost 2 bases to trimming and J lost 3 bases, with 11 bases between them. The CDR3 consists of 15 residues. Germline lookup yields CDR1 SGHRS and CDR2 YFSETQ.

This clone came up a few times. This chain joins TRBV12-5 and TRBJ2-3; 7 nucleotides match TRBD1. This CDR3 spans 13 amino acids. Germline lookup yields CDR1 LGHNT and CDR2 FRNRAP. V lost 6 bases, J lost 5 bases, and 5 bases stayed unmatched. DNA for the CDR3: TGTGCTAGTGGGCCTACAGGGGAAGATACGCAGTATTTT. Amino acids: CASGPTGEDTQYF.

The CDR3 region is CASSDGRAKGAKNIQYF. In nucleotides, the CDR3 is TGTGCCAGCAGTGACGGCAGGGCAAAAGGGGCCAAAAACATTCAGTACTTC. V usage is TRBV6-1 and J usage is TRBJ2-4; possibly TRBD1 for D (5 bases). This CDR3 is built from 17 residues. Germline V lookup: CDR1 MNHNS, CDR2 SASEGT. Trimming removed 3 bases at V and 1 base at J, with 16 bases between.

The chain joins TRBV2 to TRBJ1-1, with TRBD1 as a possible D gene (5 bases). Germline CDR1 and CDR2: SNHLY and FYNNEI. This CDR3 region has 15 residues. V lost 4 bases and J 12 bases, leaving 24 bases between the germline ends. CDR3 sequence reads: CASSVQGGTTTETFF. CDR3 nucleotide sequence: TGTGCCAGCAGTGTTCAGGGAGGGACGACTACAGAAACTTTCTTT.

The J gene is TRBJ1-1, the V gene TRBV9; a possible D gene is TRBD1 (5 bases). The CDR3 extends over 14 amino acids. V lost 3 bases to trimming and J lost 6 bases, with 15 bases between them. Germline V CDR1 and CDR2: SGDLS, YYNGEE. CDR3 nucleotides: TGTGCCAGCAGCGCCGACGGGAGGGGCTCTGAAGCTTTCTTT. Its translation: CASSADGRGSEAFF.

The chain recombines TRBV6-6 with TRBJ1-2; 8 bases agree with TRBD1. Germline values: CDR1 MNHNY, CDR2 SVGAGI (reference sequence). J gave up 4 bases and V 5 bases, and 3 bases lay outside the gene matches. This CDR3 spans 13 amino acids. As DNA, the CDR3 is TGTGCCAGCAGTCAACAGGGGGGCTATGGCTACACCTTC. This gives the protein CASSQQGGYGYTF.

This clone was observed a handful of times. The chain combines TRBV27 with TRBJ2-5, with 7 nucleotides matching TRBD1. Germline CDR1 reads MNHEY; CDR2 reads SMNVEV (reference sequence). CDR3 length equals 13 residues. The trim removed 5 bases at V and 3 bases at J, leaving 3 bases unmatched. CDR3 DNA sequence: TGTGCCAGCAGTACCGGGACAGAAGAGACCCAGTACTTC. Its translation: CASSTGTEETQYF.

The chain links TRBV25-1 to TRBJ1-4, with D unclear. This CDR3 is built from 11 residues. Trimming removed 4 bases from V and 11 bases from J, with 8 bases in between. Germline CDR1 MGHDK, CDR2 SYGVNS. The CDR3 sequence: CASSALRKLFF. The CDR3 DNA reads TGTGCCAGCAGTGCTCTACGGAAACTGTTTTTT.

The chain links TRBV6-1 to TRBJ2-2, with D possibly being TRBD2 (5 bases). There are 14 residues in the CDR3. V was pared by 4 bases and J by 7 bases, with 13 bases between. Per the germline V gene, CDR1 is MNHNS and CDR2 is SASEGT. Here the CDR3 reads CASSGVRGRGELFF. The CDR3 DNA reads TGTGCCAGCAGTGGAGTTCGGGGTCGCGGGGAGCTGTTTTTT.

The rearrangement links TRBV9 to TRBJ1-3; D gene ambiguous. Germline V lookup: CDR1 SGDLS, CDR2 YYNGEE. This CDR3 is 15 amino acids long. Trimming stripped 7 bases from V and 9 bases from J, with 23 bases between. CDR3 protein: CASSRGIGTFGTIYF. The CDR3 DNA follows: TGTGCCAGCTCACGGGGTATTGGAACATTCGGCACCATATATTTT.

V gene TRBV2 combines with J gene TRBJ1-5; 9 nucleotides match TRBD1. Germline V gene data show CDR1 as SNHLY and CDR2 as FYNNEI. V gave up 6 bases and J gave up 6 bases; unmatched junction bases: 9. The CDR3 spans 15 residues. The CDR3 loop is CASRASQGAGQPQHF. In DNA, the CDR3 is TGTGCCAGCAGGGCCTCACAGGGGGCAGGTCAGCCCCAGCATTTT.

V and J are TRBV19 and TRBJ1-5, with a weak D call TRBD1 (6 bases). Per the germline V gene, CDR1 is LNHDA and CDR2 is SQIVND (reference sequence). The CDR3 contains 17 residues. V shed 2 bases and J shed 1 base, with 15 bases lying between them. CDR3 sequence (DNA): TGTGCCAGTAGTATAAGGGTTAGGGGGACGAGCAATCAGCCCCAGCATTTT. Encoded protein: CASSIRVRGTSNQPQHF.

This rearrangement joins TRBV23-1 to TRBJ1-5; 10 positions match TRBD1. TRBV23-1 is noted as an ORF with a role that remains uncertain. CDR3 size: 15 residues. The junction had 6 bases not matched to a gene; V was cut back by 7 bases and J by 3 bases. CDR3 sequence: CASTPGQGINQPQHF. CDR3 DNA: TGCGCCAGCACCCCGGGACAGGGGATCAATCAGCCCCAGCATTTT.

This chain links TRBV6-1 with TRBJ1-2; perhaps TRBD1 as D (5 bases). Germline-derived CDR1 and CDR2 are MNHNS and SASEGT. This CDR3 comprises 15 residues. Trimming stripped 6 bases from V and 8 bases from J, with 22 bases between. CDR3 in amino acids: CASSHQYPPGNGYTF. The CDR3 bases are TGTGCCAGCAGCCACCAGTACCCCCCAGGGAACGGCTACACCTTC.

This clone was observed once. The V call is TRBV6-6, the J call TRBJ2-7; 10 bases are a match to TRBD2. Germline V gives CDR1 MNHNY, CDR2 SVGAGI (reference sequence). This CDR3 has 15 amino acids. V shed 6 bases, J shed 2 bases, and the junction held 7 bases outside the gene matches. The CDR3 loop is CASRTGTSATYEQYF. CDR3 in DNA: TGTGCCAGCAGAACCGGGACTAGCGCAACCTACGAGCAGTACTTC.

The CDR3 nucleotides are TGTGCCATCAGTGAGCGGGATACGCAGTATTTT. Its translation: CAISERDTQYF. The V and J genes are TRBV10-3 and TRBJ2-3; D call uncertain. CDR1 is ENHRY and CDR2 is SYGVKD in the germline V gene. Trimming pared 2 bases from V and 6 bases from J, leaving 3 bases between. This CDR3 is built from 11 residues.

The chain uses TRBV19 and TRBJ2-7; possibly TRBD1 for D (6 bases). Deletions cut 8 bases from V and 3 bases from J, with 14 bases between. This CDR3 is built from 13 residues. The V gene's germline CDR1 is LNHDA and CDR2 SQIVND (reference sequence). Here the CDR3 reads CASQQGRDYEQYF. CDR3 sequence (DNA): TGTGCCAGTCAACAGGGTCGGGACTACGAGCAGTACTTC.

The V call is TRBV27, the J call TRBJ2-1; 8 nucleotides match TRBD2. Germline CDR1 reads MNHEY; CDR2 reads SMNVEV (reference sequence). The ends lost 0 bases at V and 4 bases at J; junction bases unmatched: 2. There are 15 residues in the CDR3. CDR3 amino acids: CASSLSPGGYNEQFF. CDR3 in DNA: TGTGCCAGCAGTTTATCTCCGGGAGGGTACAATGAGCAGTTCTTC.